The entry below gives a single T cell receptor (beta chain) sequence along with its context. This record belongs to a study of blood T cell repertoires in COVID-19. For the study at large: Material from acute and convalescent COVID-19 was sourced from the United States, Italy and Spain.

Participant age was roughly 18 to 100 years, and participants resided in 24 US areas. In Cohort 3, a recovered donor had either two negative PCRs, clearance, or symptom resolution. Data came from immunoSEQ multiplex PCR; TCRdb stores just in-frame clones and leaves some out. The table includes 150,000 to 200,000 clones, approximately 88% detected once. CDR1 is MNHEY and CDR2 is SVGAGI in the germline V gene. V trimming: 10 bases; J trimming: 4 bases; junction bases outside the gene matches: 8. The CDR3 is 13 amino acids. The chain is built from TRBV6-5 and TRBJ1-2; TRBD1 matches 8 bases. What was sequenced was PBMCs or T cells enriched from blood (not recorded which). The source is a woman aged 60-70 years who had recovered from COVID-19. The CDR3 DNA reads TGTGCCACACAGGACAGGGTAACCTATGGCTACACCTTC. This encodes CATQDRVTYGYTF.